Given below is one T cell receptor (beta chain) in context. The target of this receptor is not known. The input lacks base qualities; no much larger clone sits a single base away. The CDR3 has 13 amino acids, counting the end cysteine and phenylalanine. Only the CDR3 DNA stays, 39 bases, in frame from base 1. Ends trimmed: V by 4 bases, J by 2 bases; bases unmatched to a gene: 3. CDR1 and CDR2, looked up from the germline V gene, are SQVTM and ANQGSEA. Library preparation used the immunoSEQ multiplex PCR assay. RNA was extracted from all samples and reverse transcribed into cDNA, which served as template for TCR sequencing. First-strand cDNA was synthesized using SuperScript III with a 2:1 mix of oligo-dT and random hexamers. A synthetic immune receptor repertoire was used to gauge amplification bias, and whatever bias remained was removed computationally. From the authors' description of their analysis: Raw reads were preprocessed to remove errors, and CDR3 was defined by IMGT conventions from the conserved cysteine to phenylalanine. Clonality was computed as 1 minus the Shannon entropy, with the entropy normalized by log2 of the number of productive unique TCRs. Whether scalp clones were CD4 or CD8 was inferred by matching scalp TCRbeta sequences against CD4 and CD8 repertoires sorted from blood. TCRdb carries this immuneACCESS record with in-frame sequences only. Its versions omit some clonotypes, under half of them owing to an unresolved V gene in the studies checked, with the rest unexplained. That table supplies the V and J calls and clone size; D and trimming were determined from the DNA. A total of about 120,000 clones appear in this sample, more than 45% of them only once. The ten largest clones represent roughly 0.5% of the sample.

This entry is derived from a study of CD8+ T cells in alopecia areata (dated by TCRdb to the late 2010s). General notes on the study: Treated patients were enrolled in an open-label pilot trial of oral tofacitinib, 5 to 10 mg twice daily, for moderate-to-severe alopecia areata. Tofacitinib was administered for 6 to 18 months, and 6 months of follow-up off drug were then conducted to assess delayed response and recurrence. The SALT score, which quantifies the percentage of affected scalp surface area, was used to measure disease severity in treated patients. High-throughput TCRbeta sequencing was used to examine T cell clonal expansion in alopecia areata in both the C3H/HeJ mouse model and human patients. On the human side, TCRbeta sequencing was run on scalp tissue and on sorted CD4+ and CD8+ peripheral blood T cells from healthy controls and from alopecia areata patients with either patchy or totalis/universalis disease. Patients on tofacitinib were biopsied at baseline and after 4 and 24 weeks of treatment, and several of the patients also had a later scalp biopsy. Clonality in the scalp was compared among normal scalp (n=4), patchy alopecia areata scalp (n=8), and alopecia totalis/universalis scalp (n=8). RNA was extracted with the PAXgene miRNA kit for fixed scalp, the miRNeasy kit for PBMCs, and the RNeasy kit for mouse skin. TCRbeta CDR3 regions were amplified by immunoSEQ multiplex PCR using 35 Vbeta forward and 13 Jbeta reverse primers. Study-wide findings and limitations: Unlike mouse skin, which is dominated by gammadelta T cells, normal human skin has resident alphabeta T cells that are also sequenced, and this complicates analysis of the scalp TCR repertoire. Because the treated cohort was small and had just a single nonresponder, larger studies are needed to establish links between baseline CD8+ expansion and response. Many expanded lesional clones persisted in scalp and blood during tofacitinib treatment, which may partly explain relapse after stopping treatment. Tofacitinib significantly decreased scalp clonality and the number of expanded CD8+ clones among the top 100 scalp clones. Shared TCR sequences between patients were less evident than in mice, which may be partly attributable to HLA diversity in the patient population. Higher clonality and more expanded CD8+ clones were observed in lesional scalp than in normal scalp, particularly in alopecia totalis/universalis, a finding suggestive of antigenic drive.

What this sample's time point label stands for: about 4 weeks on oral tofacitinib. This sample's treatment or condition label indicates: oral pan-JAK inhibitor, 5-10 mg twice daily. From alopecia areata patients, peripheral blood was collected along with lesional scalp punch biopsies. PBMCs were isolated by density centrifugation and stained for CD3, CD4 and CD8, after which CD4+ and CD8+ T cells were sorted on a FACSAria. The clonotype was recovered from a human donor with alopecia areata. The material sequenced was CD4+ T cells sorted from blood, taken at week 4, from a patient treated with tofacitinib. The rearrangement joined TRBV29-1 to TRBJ2-7, and 9 junction bases match TRBD1. DNA sequence: TGCAGCGTTGGGCGGACAGGGGCCTACGAGCAGTACTTC. This sequence encodes CSVGRTGAYEQYF.